This T cell receptor beta chain was retrieved from a study of cytomegalovirus exposure and HLA in healthy donors. Sequencing was performed with immunoSEQ multiplex PCR; in TCRdb, only in-frame clones are kept and a portion is missing. The sample yields 100,000 to 120,000 clones, 88% seen once. The V gene lost 0 bases and the J gene lost 8 bases, with 14 bases spanning the gap. CDR3 length equals 15 residues. Germline CDR1 and CDR2: LNHNV and YYDKDF (reference sequence). Specimen: PBMCs. This sequence joins TRBV15 and TRBJ2-1, with a tentative D call TRBD1 (5 bases). The receptor's source is a woman in her thirties in good health and CMV-seropositive. Here the CDR3 reads CATSREARVWDEQFF. As DNA, the CDR3 is TGTGCCACCAGCAGAGAGGCCAGGGTTTGGGATGAGCAGTTCTTC.